This TCR beta chain was documented in a study of CD8+ T cells in alopecia areata. Findings of the study overall: Clonality exceeded that of normal scalp in lesional scalp, most notably in alopecia totalis/universalis. Scalp sample sequencing also detects resident alphabeta T cells of normal skin.

Germline loops: CDR1 MDHEN, CDR2 SYDVKM. This CDR3 spans 15 amino acids. The trim removed 2 bases at V and 6 bases at J, leaving 6 bases unmatched. Sampling of alopecia areata patients yielded lesional scalp punch biopsies as well as peripheral blood. PBMCs served as the source from which CD4+ and CD8+ T cells were sorted. In the case of this clone: Antigen specificity is unknown.

RNA extraction was followed by reverse transcription into cDNA, which acted as the sequencing template. The protocol was immunoSEQ multiplex PCR, while the TCRdb copy is restricted to in-frame clones and leaves out a portion. The profile shows around 120,000 clones, about 50% of them singletons. The chain combines TRBV28 with TRBJ2-3; 9 bases agree with TRBD1. The clonotype was recovered from a human donor with alopecia areata. The specimen was NKG2D-low CD8+ T cells sorted from blood. CDR3 sequence (DNA): TGTGCCAGCAGTTTACTGGGACAGGGAGATGATACGCAGTATTTT. Its translation: CASSLLGQGDDTQYF.